This T cell receptor (beta chain) was identified in a study of blood T cells in healthy people across ages (dated by TCRdb to the mid-2010s). Broadly, across the study: In model experiments, template switching captured roughly one uniquely barcoded TCR beta cDNA molecule for every two T cells. Four age groups were formed from the donors: young (average approximately 15 years), middle-aged (approximately 40), aged (roughly 59) and long-lived (roughly 81). Two additional independent replicas of 1 million unique cDNA reads from the same blood draw were analyzed for two donors (one aged 18 to 29 and one aged 80 or older). To avoid experimental bias, donors of different ages were distributed randomly across sequencing lanes. To track age-related changes in TCR beta repertoire diversity, the study relied on deep sequencing normalized with unique cDNA molecular identifiers.

Systemically healthy Caucasian individuals from Russia, 35 to 50 in total and aged about 6 to 100 years, were included as donors. Each donor gave ten milliliters of peripheral blood, collected into EDTA-treated Vacutainer tubes. Ficoll-Paque density-gradient centrifugation was used to isolate PBMCs, with at least 7 million per sample. Trizol reagent was used to extract total RNA from the PBMCs, yielding at least 5 micrograms per sample. Naive CD45RAhigh/CD27high T cell percentages were measured by flow cytometry on a PBMC aliquot from every donor. Libraries were prepared through 5' RACE. TCRdb lists the instrument as Illumina HiSeq 2500. A second PCR of 7 to 11 cycles was performed with a sample-barcoded 5' primer and a J-beta primer mix. A template-switch 5' adaptor carrying 12 random nucleotides introduced a unique molecular identifier onto each TCR beta cDNA molecule. At least 2.5 million CDR3-containing paired-end reads were obtained from each sample. First-strand cDNA was synthesized from all RNA with the Mint cDNA synthesis kit, primed by a TRBC-specific oligonucleotide. After uracil-DNA glycosylase treatment, a first 18-cycle PCR used universal primers M1SS and BC2_uni_R on all cDNA. Per the original workflow: Each sample was normalized by randomly selecting 1 million high-quality reads, each carrying a distinct molecular identifier. Reads sharing molecular identifiers were discarded rather than binned into consensus sequences. MiTCR, run with a Q25 quality threshold and the strictest error-elimination algorithm, handled CDR3 identification, clonotype clustering and error correction. A nonparametric unseen species model using Euler transformation provided a lower-bound estimate of total TCR beta diversity. The public reads were reanalyzed by TCRdb: fastp trimming at Q25, MiXCR alignment, in-frame beta chains only. Each entry merges the rows of one CDR3 protein and shows their most common DNA and genes. The V and J calls follow TCRdb's processing rather than the paper's. This sample is represented by roughly 680,000 distinct CDR3 sequences; 52% of them were singletons. Approximately 13% of the sample comes from the top ten.

Overall study results and their limits: Because the CMV infection status of the donors was unknown, age-related changes in expanded clonotypes may potentially have been confounded. Observed TCR beta diversity per million T cells fell roughly linearly with age, and a significant reduction was already apparent by age about 43. There was a strong correlation between observed TCR beta diversity and the percentage of naive T cells measured by flow cytometry. Total diversity estimates from one million sequenced T cells were considered lower bounds and underestimates. Compared with the aged group, the long-lived group had more naive CD4+ T cells, fewer expanded clones and increased TCR diversity, suggesting age selection. Bulk unsorted PBMC profiling prevented conclusive comparison of naive and antigen-experienced compartments.

On this clonotype: Its antigen remains unidentified. No qualities accompany the bases; no much larger clone lies one base away.

This TCR derives from an elderly woman in good health. Material for sequencing was blood.

The CDR3 reads as follows: CASSKTLFGELFF. The DNA sequence is as follows: TGTGCCAGCAGCAAAACCCTTTTCGGGGAGCTGTTTTTT. The chain is encoded by TRBV7-3 joined to TRBJ2-2; the D gene assignment is ambiguous. There are 13 amino acids in the CDR3, from cysteine to phenylalanine inclusive. The retained sequence is limited to the CDR3, 39 bases, with the frame set at the first base. At the junction V is shortened by 5 bases and J by 7 bases, with 11 bases in between. In the germline V gene, CDR1 corresponds to SGHTA and CDR2 to FQGTGA.